These 6 T cell receptor beta chains were all obtained from the same sample, sequenced in a study of tumor and adjacent non-tumor tissue in lung cancer. RNA was extracted from bulk tissue without any cell sorting. This non-tumor lung sample came from over 3 cm beyond the tumor edge. Three rounds of nested PCR, following a modified ARM-PCR protocol, produced the TCRbeta library. TCRdb re-called the multiplex PCR reads through MiXCR, storing one row per CDR3 protein. The sample has about 86,000 distinct CDR3 sequences, 65% to 80% seen once. Specimen: distant non-tumor lung tissue. Receptors originate from a woman aged 45-65 years with non-small cell lung cancer.

Worth noting for this clonotype: No conserved phenylalanine or tryptophan ends this CDR3, so it is likely a read error. The chain has TRBV4-2 and TRBJ2-3, with D perhaps matching TRBD1 (5 bases). The germline CDR1 and CDR2 sequences are LGHNA and YNFKEQ. This CDR3 comprises 12 residues. V shed 6 bases and J shed 6 bases, with 10 bases lying between them. CDR3 DNA: TGTGCCAGCAGTCACCAGGGTGATACGCAGTATGTT. This codes for CASSHQGDTQYV.

Note on this clonotype: Lacking the conserved final phenylalanine or tryptophan, this CDR3 likely reflects a read error. The chain has TRBV11-2 and TRBJ2-7; TRBD2 aligns across 8 bases. This CDR3 is built from 14 residues. Germline CDR1 SGHAT, CDR2 FQNNGV. Written as DNA, the CDR3 is TGTACCAGCGGCTTGAGCGGGAGTACCAACGAGCAGTACCTC. Residues: CTSGLSGSTNEQYL.

This clonotype was found once. One junction end does not reproduce the germline sequence, and a read error may be involved. The V and J genes are TRBV29-1 and TRBJ1-1; 8 bases agree with TRBD1. Germline V lookup: CDR1 SQVTM, CDR2 ANQGSEA. CDR3 length equals 14 residues. The CDR3 here is CSEQGAGVNTVAFF. As DNA, the CDR3 is TGCAGCGAGCAGGGGGCTGGTGTGAACACTGTAGCTTTCTTT.

Regarding this clonotype: Compared with germline, one end of the junction differs, possibly owing to a read error. This chain uses TRBV4-2 with TRBJ2-1; D is possibly TRBD2 (6 bases). Per the germline V gene, CDR1 is LGHNA and CDR2 is YNFKEQ. The CDR3 is 15 residues long. CDR3 sequence reads: CASSREDGGTGEQFF. In DNA, the CDR3 is TGTGCTAGCAGCCGAGAAGACGGCGGGACGGGTGAGCAGTTCTTC.

This clonotype was seen a single time. The V and J genes are TRBV6-1 and TRBJ2-2; 9 bases match TRBD1. The CDR3 sequence is 14 residues long. The trim removed 10 bases at V and 2 bases at J, leaving 5 bases unmatched. Germline V CDR1 and CDR2: MNHNS, SASEGT. CDR3: CAIKDRGNTGELFF. In DNA, the CDR3 is TGTGCCATCAAGGACAGGGGTAACACCGGGGAGCTGTTTTTT.

Worth noting for this clonotype: Lacking the conserved final phenylalanine or tryptophan, this CDR3 likely reflects a read error. The chain's CDR3 is CTRGFENTGELFY. The CDR3 DNA is TGTACCAGAGGCTTCGAGAACACCGGGGAGCTGTTTTAT. The V gene is TRBV11-2, the J gene TRBJ2-2; D is unclear. CDR1 SGHAT and CDR2 FQNNGV come from the germline V gene. The CDR3 extends over 13 amino acids.